The 29 T cell receptor beta chains given below trace back to one sample, sequenced in a study of regulatory T cells in long-lasting Graves disease. Libraries of TCR beta came from iRepertoire HTBI primers plus Arm-PCR of CDR3 regions. One entry per CDR3 protein, called by TCRdb with MiXCR from the multiplex PCR reads. This table has about 610,000 distinct CDR3 sequences, roughly a sixth appearing once. Sample time point: newly diagnosed GD, antithyroid drugs for less than 3 months. Scientists built the TCR library using RNA that was extracted from PBMCs. These sequences were also reported in another study, on T cells in Graves' hyperthyroidism and ophthalmopathy.

Sequenced material: peripheral blood mononuclear cells (PBMCs), taken at new diagnosis, from a patient treated with antithyroid drugs. The source of these receptors is a man between 18 and 29 years old with Graves disease.

The V and J genes are TRBV3-1 and TRBJ2-7, with D hard to call. Trimming left V 3 bases short and J 7 bases short, with 10 bases between. CDR1 and CDR2 from the germline V gene are LGHDT and YNNKEL (reference sequence). CDR3 length equals 12 residues. CDR3 region: CASSHGAFEQYF. CDR3 sequence (DNA): TGTGCCAGCAGCCACGGAGCTTTTGAGCAGTACTTC.

This clonotype was counted ten times or more. This rearrangement joins TRBV9 to TRBJ1-5; D unresolved. The CDR3 is 17 residues long. CDR1 and CDR2 from the germline V gene are SGDLS and YYNGEE. V lost 3 bases to trimming and J lost 1 base, with 17 bases between them. CDR3: CASSADGRLGSNQPQHF. CDR3 DNA: TGTGCCAGCAGCGCCGACGGCCGCCTTGGAAGCAATCAGCCCCAGCATTTT.

This clonotype was picked up many times. The chain links TRBV27 to TRBJ2-2, with 9 positions matching TRBD1. Germline values: CDR1 MNHEY, CDR2 SMNVEV (reference sequence). There are 14 residues in the CDR3. Trimming took 3 bases from V and 5 from J; bases not matched to a gene: 1. CDR3 protein: CASSLTGGTGELFF. The CDR3, as DNA: TGTGCCAGCAGTTTGACAGGGGGTACCGGGGAGCTGTTTTTT.

This clonotype showed up many times. This rearrangement joins TRBV3-1 to TRBJ2-7; 12 nucleotides align to TRBD2. The CDR3 covers 15 residues. From germline, CDR1 is LGHDT and CDR2 YNNKEL (reference sequence). V gave up 4 bases and J gave up 6 bases; unmatched junction bases: 7. In DNA form, the CDR3 reads TGTGCCAGCAGCCCATGGACTAGCGGGACCCCCGAGCAGTACTTC. As protein: CASSPWTSGTPEQYF.

This clonotype was seen a few times. The gene calls are TRBV6-2 or TRBV6-3 and TRBJ2-1, with 8 bases matching TRBD1. Germline-derived CDR1 and CDR2 are MNHEY and SVGEGT. Trimming took 4 bases from V and 8 from J; bases not matched to a gene: 10. CDR3 length equals 15 residues. CDR3: CASSFGQGRDHEQFF. The CDR3 DNA reads as TGTGCCAGCAGTTTCGGACAGGGACGCGACCATGAGCAGTTCTTC.

The table lists this clonotype with a count of one. A much larger clone is a single base away; this may be a read error. The chain has TRBV4-2 and TRBJ2-1, with 8 bases aligning to TRBD1. J gave up 4 bases and V 1 base, and 6 bases lay outside the gene matches. Germline-derived CDR1 and CDR2 are LGHNA and YNFKEQ. This CDR3 has 16 amino acids. CDR3 nucleotides: TGTGCCAGCAGCCAAGCGCGCCAGGGGGCATACAATGAGCAGTTCTTC. Its translation: CASSQARQGAYNEQFF.

This clonotype was counted ten times or more. The V and J genes are TRBV2 and TRBJ2-1, with D unresolved. The length of the CDR3 is 11 residues. Trimming pared 6 bases from V and 11 bases from J, leaving 11 bases between. The germline V gene has CDR1 SNHLY and CDR2 FYNNEI. The CDR3 DNA reads TGTGCCAGCAGGGGTCTCCTACAGCAGTTCTTC. As protein: CASRGLLQQFF.

The chain has TRBV12-3 or TRBV12-4 and TRBJ1-3, with 9 bases aligning to TRBD1. The ends lost 5 bases at V and 2 bases at J; junction bases unmatched: 7. The CDR3 runs to 16 residues. CDR3 region: CASSPYRGLAGNTIYF. The CDR3 DNA reads TGTGCCAGCAGTCCCTACAGGGGGCTAGCTGGAAACACCATATATTTT.

This clonotype was counted at least ten times. J is TRBJ2-3 and V is TRBV20-1; 11 nucleotides match TRBD2. CDR3 length: 16 residues. Germline CDR1 is DFQATT and CDR2 is SNEGSKA (reference sequence). V trimming: 2 bases; J trimming: 2 bases; junction bases outside the gene matches: 6. The DNA of the CDR3 is TGCAGTGCTAGACCAGGACTAGCGGGCAACACAGATACGCAGTATTTT. As protein: CSARPGLAGNTDTQYF.

J is TRBJ2-3 and V is TRBV29-1; no firm D call. The CDR3 is 16 amino acids. V lost 3 bases and J 2 bases, leaving 18 bases between the germline ends. Germline V lookup: CDR1 SQVTM, CDR2 ANQGSEA. CDR3: CSVEVMRAGYTDTQYF. As DNA, the CDR3 is TGCAGCGTTGAGGTCATGAGAGCCGGGTACACAGATACGCAGTATTTT.

The count of this clonotype is one. This sequence may be a read error, since a much larger clone differs from it by one base. V is TRBV7-8 and J is TRBJ1-1, with 9 positions matching TRBD1. Germline lookup yields CDR1 SGHVS and CDR2 FQNEAQ. CDR3 length: 17 residues. Trimming removed 2 bases from V and 4 bases from J; junction bases left unmatched: 11. CDR3 in amino acids: CASSLWGQGGVSTEAFF. For the CDR3, the DNA is TGTGCCAGCAGCTTATGGGGACAGGGAGGGGTGAGCACTGAAGCTTTCTTT.

The J gene is TRBJ1-1, the V gene TRBV29-1, with TRBD1 matching 7 bases. This CDR3 is built from 12 residues. Trimming at V came to 8 bases and at J to 5 bases, leaving 8 bases not matched to a gene. Germline CDR1 SQVTM, CDR2 ANQGSEA. Here the CDR3 DNA reads TGCAGCTTGGTCACAGGGGAAACTGAAGCTTTCTTT. It translates to CSLVTGETEAFF.

This clonotype was observed a few times. This chain connects TRBV28 to TRBJ2-7, with D possibly TRBD2 on 6 matching bases. The V end was cut by 6 bases, the J end by 4 bases, with 13 bases between. Germline CDR1 MDHEN, CDR2 SYDVKM. The CDR3 runs 13 residues. The CDR3 DNA reads TGTGCCAGCAGCGGGGAGGCCACGTACGAGCAGTACTTC. It specifies CASSGEATYEQYF.

A note on this clonotype: At one end the junction does not follow the germline gene, possibly because of a read error. The rearrangement joins TRBV7-8 to TRBJ2-7; D is perhaps TRBD1 or TRBD2 (5 bases each). This CDR3 region has 14 residues. Looked up from germline, CDR1 is SGHVS and CDR2 is FQNEAQ. In DNA, the CDR3 is TGTGCCAGCAACTTAGGACGGGACGGCGACGAGCAGTACTTC. Translated: CASNLGRDGDEQYF.

This clonotype has ten or more counts. The rearrangement uses TRBV12-3 or TRBV12-4 and TRBJ2-5; TRBD1 agrees at 11 bases. This CDR3 is 18 amino acids long. Trimming at V came to 4 bases and at J to 5 bases, leaving 15 bases not matched to a gene. DNA of the CDR3: TGTGCCAGCAGTTACGTAGGATCCGGGACAGGGGGGCAGGAGACCCAGTACTTC. Translation gives CASSYVGSGTGGQETQYF.

This clonotype was seen at least ten times. This rearrangement joins TRBV12-3 or TRBV12-4 to TRBJ2-2, with 12 bases identical to TRBD2. The CDR3 is made up of 15 amino acids. Trimming cost V 7 bases and J 6 bases; bases outside gene matches: 6. CDR3 nucleotide sequence: TGTGCCAGCAAGCCGACTAGCGGGAGACCCGGGGAGCTGTTTTTT. Amino acids: CASKPTSGRPGELFF.

This clonotype was seen at least ten times. The chain carries TRBV20-1 and TRBJ2-7; unclear D gene. V lost 0 bases, J lost 6 bases, and 9 bases lay in between. The CDR3 covers 12 residues. CDR1 is DFQATT and CDR2 is SNEGSKA in the germline V gene (reference sequence). Here the CDR3 reads CSARDGVREQYF. Written as DNA, the CDR3 is TGCAGTGCTAGAGATGGGGTGCGCGAGCAGTACTTC.

This clonotype came up a few times. The V call is TRBV2, the J call TRBJ2-1, with TRBD2 matching 10 bases. V trimming: 7 bases; J trimming: 1 base; junction bases outside the gene matches: 4. The germline V gene encodes CDR1 SNHLY and CDR2 FYNNEI. The CDR3 length is 15 residues. The CDR3 nucleotides are TGTGCCAGCACCCTAGCGGGAGAATCCTACAATGAGCAGTTCTTC. This gives the protein CASTLAGESYNEQFF.

CDR3 DNA: TGTGCCAGCAGCCAAGTTTCGGGGATCTCCTACGAGCAGTACTTC. Translated: CASSQVSGISYEQYF. The chain links TRBV4-2 to TRBJ2-7; weak D call: TRBD2 (5 bases). The V gene lost 1 base and the J gene lost 0 bases, with 10 bases spanning the gap. This CDR3 region has 15 residues. Germline values: CDR1 LGHNA, CDR2 YNFKEQ.

There are a few counts of this clonotype. The rearrangement uses TRBV27 and TRBJ2-3, with TRBD1 as a possible D gene (6 bases). Germline V lookup: CDR1 MNHEY, CDR2 SMNVEV (reference sequence). CDR3 size: 19 residues. Trimming pared 4 bases from V and 2 bases from J, leaving 25 bases between. The CDR3 protein is CASSYSRLGQRFDTDTQYF. The CDR3 nucleotides are TGTGCCAGCAGTTACTCGAGATTAGGACAGCGATTCGACACAGATACGCAGTATTTT.

This clonotype came up a few times. CDR3 in DNA: TGTGCCAGCAGTACGCGAGGAGGCGCTGAAGCTTTCTTT. Protein sequence: CASSTRGGAEAFF. V usage is TRBV6-1 and J usage is TRBJ1-1; D gene unclear. The CDR3 is 13 amino acids. V was shortened by 5 bases and J by 6 bases, with 13 bases between the two germline ends. The V gene's germline CDR1 is MNHNS and CDR2 SASEGT.

The table lists this clonotype with a few counts. A read error is possible here, since a much larger clone lies one base away. V and J are TRBV28 and TRBJ2-7; D call uncertain. Germline V gives CDR1 MDHEN, CDR2 SYDVKM. The CDR3 totals 12 residues. The V end was cut by 6 bases, the J end by 6 bases, with 12 bases between. Written as DNA, the CDR3 is TGTGCCAGCAGGTTAAACGTGGGCGAGCAGTACTTC. It is translated as CASRLNVGEQYF.

This clonotype was seen repeatedly, ten times or more. The chain couples TRBV18 to TRBJ1-2, with 9 bases identical to TRBD1. The CDR3 contains 15 residues. The ends lost 3 bases at V and 4 bases at J; junction bases unmatched: 6. Germline V CDR1 and CDR2: KGHSH, LQKENI. CDR3 residues: CASSPGTGLTYGYTF. The CDR3 bases are TGTGCCAGCTCACCCGGGACAGGGCTTACCTATGGCTACACCTTC. The whole variable domain, filled in from reference TRBV18 and TRBJ1-2, reads NAGVMQNPRHLVRRRGQEARLRCSPMKGHSHVYWYRQLPEEGLKFMVYLQKENIIDESGMPKERFSAEFPKEGPSILRIQQVVRGDSAAYFCASSPGTGLTYGYTFGSGTRLTVV.

This clonotype was detected many times. This sequence joins TRBV7-8 and TRBJ1-1; D call uncertain. This CDR3 comprises 15 residues. V was cut by 1 base and J by 0 bases, with 9 bases left in between. CDR1 SGHVS and CDR2 FQNEAQ come from the germline V gene. CDR3 amino acids: CASSLGEVMNTEAFF. For the CDR3, the DNA is TGTGCCAGCAGCTTAGGGGAGGTGATGAACACTGAAGCTTTCTTT.

This clonotype was observed a handful of times. This chain links TRBV4-1 with TRBJ2-1, with 9 positions matching TRBD2. CDR1 and CDR2 (germline): MGHRA, YSYEKL. Trimming cost V 3 bases and J 4 bases; bases outside gene matches: 4. CDR3 length: 15 amino acids. The CDR3 loop is CASSQGTSLYNEQFF. CDR3 sequence (DNA): TGCGCCAGCAGCCAGGGGACTAGCCTTTACAATGAGCAGTTCTTC.

This clonotype was picked up a small number of times. One base away lies a much larger clone, so this may be a sequencing read error. The chain has TRBV24-1 and TRBJ1-1; D is possibly TRBD1 (6 bases). The CDR3 covers 13 residues. Germline V gives CDR1 KGHDR, CDR2 SFDVKD. The CDR3 bases are TGTGCCACTCGCGGTGTAGGGGACACTGAAACTTTCTTT. Translated, it gives CATRGVGDTETFF.

The chain recombines TRBV28 with TRBJ2-3, with D tentatively TRBD1 (6 bases). Trimming stripped 6 bases from V and 4 bases from J, with 14 bases between. The CDR3 is 14 residues long. Germline V gives CDR1 MDHEN, CDR2 SYDVKM. The CDR3 nucleotides read TGTGCCAGCAGAGACACAGGGCTTCCAGATACGCAGTATTTT. As protein: CASRDTGLPDTQYF.

This clonotype was observed at least ten times. This chain uses TRBV29-1 with TRBJ1-1; D is unclear. Trimming took 7 bases from V and 6 from J, leaving 15 bases between them. CDR1 and CDR2 (germline): SQVTM, ANQGSEA. This CDR3 is 12 amino acids long. CDR3 bases: TGCAGCGCCCCGTCGCCTAACTCTGAAGCTTTCTTT. Amino acid sequence: CSAPSPNSEAFF.

This clonotype has ten or more counts. The chain links TRBV28 to TRBJ2-3, with TRBD1 as a possible D gene (6 bases). The germline V gene encodes CDR1 MDHEN and CDR2 SYDVKM. With 2 bases removed from V and 5 bases from J, the gap between germline ends came to 11 bases. CDR3 length equals 14 residues. The CDR3 is CASSLDRTVDTQYF. CDR3 sequence (DNA): TGTGCCAGCAGTTTAGACAGGACCGTAGATACGCAGTATTTT.